The 22 T cell receptor beta chains given below trace back to one sample, sequenced in a study of immune evolution from preneoplasia to lung adenocarcinoma. TCRdb's copy holds only in-frame clones and misses some; the assay was immunoSEQ multiplex PCR. The sample shows 1,100 to 1,500 clones, around 85% of them seen only once. The sequencing input was FFPE atypical adenomatous hyperplasia tissue from the lung. The subset denotes: atypical adenomatous hyperplasia (AAH), lung preneoplasia. Receptor source: a person between 65 and 80 years old with lung adenocarcinoma.

The rearrangement joins TRBV29-1 to TRBJ2-2, with TRBD2 matching 7 bases. The CDR3 has 14 residues. Germline V gives CDR1 SQVTM, CDR2 ANQGSEA. Trimming removed 5 bases from V and 4 bases from J; junction bases left unmatched: 7. The CDR3 DNA reads as TGCAGCGTTAGTTCCGGGACTACCACCGGGGAGCTGTTTTTT. Protein: CSVSSGTTTGELFF.

The chain is built from TRBV10-3 and TRBJ1-2, with D unresolved. Germline assignment: CDR1 ENHRY and CDR2 SYGVKD. V lost 2 bases and J 1 base, leaving 8 bases between the germline ends. CDR3 size: 14 residues. CDR3 sequence (DNA): TGTGCCATCAGTGAGCTGCCGGTTAACTATGGCTACACCTTC. This translates into CAISELPVNYGYTF.

CDR3 nucleotide sequence: TGTGCCAGCAGCTTACTTAACAGGGGGGCTACAGATACGCAGTATTTT. It encodes CASSLLNRGATDTQYF. V gene TRBV7-8 combines with J gene TRBJ2-3; 8 nucleotides line up with TRBD1. Germline V gene lookup returns CDR1 SGHVS and CDR2 FQNEAQ. CDR3 length: 16 residues. V shed 2 bases, J shed 3 bases, and the junction held 7 bases outside the gene matches.

The chain carries TRBV18 and TRBJ1-2; D call uncertain. Trimming took 1 base from V and 4 from J, leaving 7 bases between them. Germline V gene sequence: CDR1 KGHSH, CDR2 LQKENI. The CDR3 is 13 amino acids. CDR3 nucleotides: TGTGCCAGCTCACCACGAGAGAGCTATGGCTACACCTTC. The encoded protein is CASSPRESYGYTF.

This chain joins TRBV11-1 and TRBJ1-1, with D perhaps TRBD1 (5 bases). CDR3 length: 14 amino acids. V gave up 1 base and J gave up 1 base, with 7 bases separating them. Germline CDR1 and CDR2: SGHAT and FQDESV (reference sequence). CDR3 nucleotides: TGTGCCAGCAGCTTAGGCGGGGCGAACACTGAAGCTTTCTTT. It yields the protein CASSLGGANTEAFF.

This chain connects TRBV14 to TRBJ1-1, with D tentatively TRBD1 (5 bases). The germline gives CDR1 SGHDN, CDR2 FVKESK. There are 15 residues in the CDR3. Trimming shortened V by 4 bases and J by 4 bases, and 16 bases separated the two germline ends. DNA for the CDR3: TGTGCCAGCAGCCCGCCGAATCCACAGGTCACTGAAGCTTTCTTT. Its protein product is CASSPPNPQVTEAFF.

V is TRBV16 and J is TRBJ1-2; D is perhaps TRBD1 (6 bases). Trimming took 2 bases from V and 8 from J, leaving 9 bases between them. CDR3 length equals 12 residues. Germline V gene lookup returns CDR1 KGHSY and CDR2 FQNENV. The CDR3 loop is CASSQAGVGYTF. CDR3 sequence (DNA): TGTGCCAGCAGCCAAGCAGGGGTGGGCTACACCTTC.

This chain joins TRBV5-5 and TRBJ2-2, with D uncertain. The CDR3 spans 12 residues. The ends were cut back, 1 base at V and 2 bases at J, with 0 bases in the middle. Germline V gives CDR1 SGHKS, CDR2 YYEKEE (reference sequence). CDR3 DNA sequence: TGTGCCAGCAGCTTGAACACCGGGGAGCTGTTTTTT. Translating it yields CASSLNTGELFF. Supplemented by reference TRBV5-5 and TRBJ2-2, the full variable domain reads DAGVTQSPTHLIKTRGQQVTLRCSPISGHKSVSWYQQVLGQGPQFIFQYYEKEERGRGNFPDRFSARQFPNYSSELNVNALLLGDSALYLCASSLNTGELFFGEGSRLTVL.

The V gene is TRBV5-1, the J gene TRBJ2-1; 9 nucleotides match TRBD2. There are 16 residues in the CDR3. The V and J ends lost 4 bases and 1 base, in that order; junction bases with no gene match: 6. Germline CDR1 reads SGHRS; CDR2 reads YFSETQ. CDR3 residues: CASSETSGQSYNEQFF. In DNA, the CDR3 is TGCGCCAGCAGCGAGACTAGCGGACAGTCCTACAATGAGCAGTTCTTC.

The chain uses TRBV2 and TRBJ2-5, with D unclear. The CDR3 has 12 amino acids. Trimming stripped 0 bases from V and 5 bases from J, with 4 bases between. The germline V gene has CDR1 SNHLY and CDR2 FYNNEI. CDR3 region: CASSEAWETQYF. The DNA for the CDR3 is TGTGCCAGCAGTGAAGCTTGGGAGACCCAGTACTTC.

This clone was recorded a few times. The rearrangement uses TRBV4-2 and TRBJ2-4; D perhaps matches TRBD2 (5 bases). Trimming shortened V by 1 base and J by 9 bases, and 22 bases separated the two germline ends. The CDR3 length is 17 residues. The germline gives CDR1 LGHNA, CDR2 YNFKEQ. The DNA for the CDR3 is TGTGCCAGCAGCCAAGTTTCGACTTTCCCATCCGAGGGCATTCAGTACTTC. It translates to CASSQVSTFPSEGIQYF.

The rearrangement links TRBV9 to TRBJ2-5; TRBD2 aligns across 10 bases. After removal of 0 bases from V and 4 bases from J, the junction contained 12 bases not matched to a gene. The CDR3 is made up of 18 amino acids. CDR1 SGDLS and CDR2 YYNGEE come from the germline V gene. The CDR3 nucleotides read TGTGCCAGCAGCGTAGGGGGGAGCGGGAGGGGATTTCTAGAGACCCAGTACTTC. Translation gives CASSVGGSGRGFLETQYF.

V gene TRBV7-9 combines with J gene TRBJ2-1; 9 positions agree with TRBD2. With 5 bases clipped from V and 2 bases from J, the junction kept 10 bases outside the gene matches. Germline CDR1 SEHNR, CDR2 FQNEAQ (reference sequence). The CDR3 covers 17 residues. The CDR3 is CASSPRWASGTYNEQFF. As DNA, the CDR3 is TGTGCCAGCAGCCCCCGGTGGGCTAGCGGGACCTACAATGAGCAGTTCTTC.

The rearrangement links TRBV6-4 to TRBJ2-7, with a possible D match to TRBD2 (7 bases). The CDR3 contains 17 residues. Per the germline V gene, CDR1 is MRHNA and CDR2 is SNTAGT. Trimming stripped 0 bases from V and 3 bases from J, with 18 bases between. The CDR3 DNA reads TGTGCCAGCAGTGACTCGGGGGGGCTTCCTCTCTTCTACGAGCAGTACTTC. Translated, it gives CASSDSGGLPLFYEQYF.

This clone was counted only a few times. This chain connects TRBV19 to TRBJ2-7; D not certain. Between the trimmed V and J ends, which lost 1 base and 3 bases, there was a span of 10 bases. The CDR3 runs 14 residues. Germline CDR1 is LNHDA and CDR2 is SQIVND (reference sequence). CDR3 residues: CASSIGSQSYEQYF. DNA for the CDR3: TGTGCCAGTAGTATAGGCAGTCAAAGCTACGAGCAGTACTTC.

The chain uses TRBV6-4 and TRBJ2-1; 7 nucleotides agree with TRBD2. Per germline, CDR1 MRHNA and CDR2 SNTAGT. Trimming at V came to 5 bases and at J to 7 bases, leaving 11 bases not matched to a gene. This CDR3 spans 15 amino acids. CDR3 coding DNA: TGTGCCAGCAGTACTTCAGCGGGGAGTCAGAATGAGCAGTTCTTC. Translating gives CASSTSAGSQNEQFF.

V is TRBV28 and J is TRBJ2-7; D remains unclear. V was trimmed by 5 bases and J by 7 bases, leaving 18 bases between them. Looked up from germline, CDR1 is MDHEN and CDR2 is SYDVKM. This CDR3 has 14 amino acids. CDR3 in amino acids: CASSPDQTMGEQYF. CDR3 sequence (DNA): TGTGCCAGCAGTCCGGACCAGACCATGGGAGAGCAGTACTTC.

This chain uses TRBV30 with TRBJ2-1; no reliable D call. Germline V gives CDR1 GTSNPN, CDR2 SVGIG (reference sequence). Trimming removed 2 bases at V and 10 bases at J, with 9 bases between. CDR3 length: 11 amino acids. CDR3 nucleotides: TGTGCCTGGAGTAACCTTGAGGAGCAGTTCTTC. Encoded protein: CAWSNLEEQFF.

V gene TRBV6-1 combines with J gene TRBJ2-6; tentative D call: TRBD1 (6 bases). The V gene's germline CDR1 is MNHNS and CDR2 SASEGT. V lost 0 bases to trimming and J lost 2 bases, with 11 bases between them. The CDR3 totals 17 residues. This chain's CDR3 is CASSEARGETGANVLTF. The CDR3 DNA sequence: TGTGCCAGCAGTGAAGCCAGGGGAGAAACTGGGGCCAACGTCCTGACTTTC.

The rearrangement uses TRBV11-3 and TRBJ2-3; D is perhaps TRBD2 (5 bases). Germline values: CDR1 SGHNT, CDR2 YENEEA. V shed 1 base and J shed 0 bases, with 8 bases lying between them. The CDR3 has 15 amino acids. The CDR3 coding sequence is TGTGCCAGCAGCTTAGGCAGCGGAAGCACAGATACGCAGTATTTT. Translated: CASSLGSGSTDTQYF.

The chain combines TRBV6-1 with TRBJ2-7, with D possibly matching TRBD2 (5 bases). CDR3 size: 12 residues. The germline V gene has CDR1 MNHNS and CDR2 SASEGT. V dropped 2 bases and J dropped 4 bases, with 6 bases sitting between them. As DNA, the CDR3 is TGTGCCAGCAGTGAATCGGGGTACGAGCAGTACTTC. As protein: CASSESGYEQYF.

This rearrangement joins TRBV19 to TRBJ1-3, with D unresolved. Per germline, CDR1 LNHDA and CDR2 SQIVND (reference sequence). The CDR3 loop spans 13 amino acids. V was pared by 7 bases and J by 0 bases, with 7 bases between. The CDR3 DNA reads as TGTGCCAGTATAAGAACCTCTGGAAACACCATATATTTT. Protein: CASIRTSGNTIYF.